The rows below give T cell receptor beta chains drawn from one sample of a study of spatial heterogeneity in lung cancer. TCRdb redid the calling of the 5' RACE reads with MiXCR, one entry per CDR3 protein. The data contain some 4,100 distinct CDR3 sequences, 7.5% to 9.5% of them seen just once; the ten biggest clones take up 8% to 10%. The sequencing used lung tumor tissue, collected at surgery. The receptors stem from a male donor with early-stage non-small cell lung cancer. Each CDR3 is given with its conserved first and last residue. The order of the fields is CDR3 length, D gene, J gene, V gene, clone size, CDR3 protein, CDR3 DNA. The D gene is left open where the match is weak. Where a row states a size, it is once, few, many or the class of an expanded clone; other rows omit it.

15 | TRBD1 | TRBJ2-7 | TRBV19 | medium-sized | CASSRGTASSYEQYF | TGTGCCAGTAGCAGGGGGACGGCCAGCTCCTACGAGCAGTACTTC
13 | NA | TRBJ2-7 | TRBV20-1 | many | CSAPSPPLYEQYF | TGCAGTGCCCCCTCTCCCCCCTTGTACGAGCAGTACTTC
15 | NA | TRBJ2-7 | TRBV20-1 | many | CSASKSVSKHFEQYF | TGCAGTGCTAGTAAAAGCGTCAGTAAACATTTCGAGCAGTACTTC
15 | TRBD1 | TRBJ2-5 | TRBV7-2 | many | CASSFGQVPQETQYF | TGTGCCAGCAGCTTCGGACAGGTCCCCCAAGAGACCCAGTACTTC
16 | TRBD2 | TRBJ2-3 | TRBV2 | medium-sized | CASSGEAGRAGDTQYF | TGTGCCAGCAGTGGAGAGGCAGGGAGGGCCGGTGATACGCAGTATTTT
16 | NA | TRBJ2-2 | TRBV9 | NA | CASSVTTQAGTGELFF | TGTGCCAGCAGCGTTACAACACAGGCGGGTACCGGGGAGCTGTTTTTT
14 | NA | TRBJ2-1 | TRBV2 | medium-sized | CASSALTSYNEQFF | TGTGCCAGCAGTGCCCTGACTAGTTACAATGAGCAGTTCTTC
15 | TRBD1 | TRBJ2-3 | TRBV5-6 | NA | CASSPYRGRTDTQYF | TGTGCCAGCAGCCCGTACAGGGGTCGCACAGATACGCAGTATTTT
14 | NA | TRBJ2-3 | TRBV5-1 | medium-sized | CASSTRGDTDTQYF | TGCGCCAGCAGCACTAGAGGGGACACAGATACGCAGTATTTT
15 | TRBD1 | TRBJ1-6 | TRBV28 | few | CASSLPDRGHSPLHF | TGTGCCAGCAGTTTACCGGACAGGGGGCACTCACCCCTCCACTTT
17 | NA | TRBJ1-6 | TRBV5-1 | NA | CASSLAYERSGNSPLHF | TGCGCCAGCAGCTTGGCCTACGAGAGGAGTGGTAATTCACCCCTCCACTTT
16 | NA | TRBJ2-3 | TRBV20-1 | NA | CSASPDRSPSSDTQYF | TGCAGTGCTAGCCCCGACAGGAGCCCGTCTTCAGATACGCAGTATTTT
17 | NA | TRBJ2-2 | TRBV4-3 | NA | CASSQDRQGSGTGELFF | TGCGCCAGCAGCCAAGATAGGCAGGGAAGTGGCACCGGGGAGCTGTTTTTT
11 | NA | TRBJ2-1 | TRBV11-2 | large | CASSDYNEQFF | TGTGCCAGCAGCGACTACAATGAGCAGTTCTTC
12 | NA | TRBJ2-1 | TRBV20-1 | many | CSARTRSNEQFF | TGCAGTGCTAGAACTAGGAGTAATGAGCAGTTCTTC
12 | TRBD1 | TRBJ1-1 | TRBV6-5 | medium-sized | CASSNRGVEAFF | TGTGCCAGCAGTAACAGGGGAGTTGAAGCTTTCTTT
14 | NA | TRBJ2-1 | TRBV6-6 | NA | CASSSPFQRDEQFF | TGTGCCAGCAGTTCCCCCTTCCAGAGGGATGAGCAGTTCTTC
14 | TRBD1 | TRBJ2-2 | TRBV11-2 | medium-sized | CASSPTGITGELFF | TGTGCCAGCAGCCCGACAGGGATCACCGGGGAGCTGTTTTTT
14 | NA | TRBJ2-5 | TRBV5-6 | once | CASSLARSQETQYF | TGTGCCAGCAGCTTGGCCAGGTCCCAAGAGACCCAGTACTTC
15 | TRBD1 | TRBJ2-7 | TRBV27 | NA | CASSIMTGSPYEQYF | TGTGCCAGCAGTATAATGACAGGGTCTCCCTACGAGCAGTACTTC
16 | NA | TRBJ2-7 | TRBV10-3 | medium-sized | CAISDFTGTPTYEQYF | TGTGCCATCAGTGATTTTACCGGGACCCCGACCTACGAGCAGTACTTC
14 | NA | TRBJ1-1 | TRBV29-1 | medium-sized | CSVQGPGQNTEAFF | TGCAGCGTTCAAGGACCGGGACAGAACACTGAAGCTTTCTTT
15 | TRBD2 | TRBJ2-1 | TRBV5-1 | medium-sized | CASSLGLAGNNEQFF | TGCGCCAGCAGCTTGGGCCTAGCGGGAAACAATGAGCAGTTCTTC
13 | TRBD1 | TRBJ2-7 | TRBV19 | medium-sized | CASSDRAGGEQYF | TGTGCCAGTTCGGACAGGGCTGGAGGCGAGCAGTACTTC
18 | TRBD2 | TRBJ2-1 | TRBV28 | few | CASSLGAGGIPSYNEQFF | TGTGCCAGCAGTTTGGGAGCGGGAGGTATCCCCTCCTACAATGAGCAGTTCTTC
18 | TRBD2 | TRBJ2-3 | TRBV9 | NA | CASSLAVAGGLRTDTQYF | TGTGCCAGCAGCCTAGCAGTAGCGGGAGGGCTCCGCACAGATACGCAGTATTTT
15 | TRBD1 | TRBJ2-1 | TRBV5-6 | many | CASSRQGAVRSVQFF | TGTGCCAGCAGCCGACAGGGGGCCGTCCGCAGCGTACAGTTCTTC
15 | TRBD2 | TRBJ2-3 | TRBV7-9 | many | CASSRTSGGSDTQYF | TGTGCCAGCAGCCGGACTAGCGGGGGGTCGGATACGCAGTATTTT
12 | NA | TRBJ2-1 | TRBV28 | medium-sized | CASAPSYNEQFF | TGTGCCAGCGCCCCTTCCTACAATGAGCAGTTCTTC
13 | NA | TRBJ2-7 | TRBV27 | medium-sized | CASKRVGSHEQYF | TGTGCCAGTAAGAGGGTGGGTTCCCACGAGCAGTACTTC